The clone carrying this TCR beta chain turned up a few times. Its antigen is undetermined. This record comes from a study of cytomegalovirus exposure and HLA in healthy donors. Study-wide findings and caveats: Among the CMV-associated chains, a few were confirmed in vitro as specific for CMV antigens.

13 Jbeta primers and 60 Vbeta primers were used for the PCR. This table comes from immunoSEQ multiplex PCR, and its TCRdb copy is limited to in-frame clones, with some not included. The data hold over 150,000 clones, with about 81% observed a single time. Healthy bone marrow donors supplied every sample. The J segment lost 2 bases and the V segment lost 4 bases, leaving 12 bases of the junction unmatched. This CDR3 is 18 amino acids long. CDR1 is ENHRY and CDR2 is SYGVKD in the germline V gene. The source material was PBMCs. The TCR sequence derives from a young man in good health and CMV-seropositive. The V and J genes are TRBV10-3 and TRBJ1-2, with 11 positions matching TRBD1. This CDR3 reads CAISASPGTGGMNYGYTF. In DNA, the CDR3 is TGTGCCATCAGTGCGTCTCCGGGGACAGGGGGAATGAACTATGGCTACACCTTC.